This TCR beta chain appears in the sequencing data of a study of blood T cell repertoires in COVID-19. The germline CDR1 and CDR2 sequences are KGHSH and LQKENI. Germline trimming cut 6 bases from V and 0 bases from J; bases unmatched to any gene: 4. This CDR3 is 15 amino acids long. This clone showed up just once. This CDR3 is also generated by other DNA sequences in the sample. Sequenced by immunoSEQ multiplex PCR; TCRdb stores in-frame clones only, minus some. Of 85,000 to 130,000 clones listed, around 90% are singletons. The specimen sequenced was peripheral blood. This TCR was sampled from a human donor in a cohort sampled during active COVID-19. The V gene is TRBV18, the J gene TRBJ2-7; 11 nucleotides align to TRBD2. The CDR3 protein is CASSPGTSGSYEQYF. In DNA, the CDR3 is TGTGCCAGCTCGCCGGGGACTAGCGGCTCCTACGAGCAGTACTTC.